Listed here are 27 T cell receptor beta chains from one sample, sequenced in a study of blood T cell repertoires in COVID-19. Sequencing used immunoSEQ multiplex PCR; TCRdb keeps in-frame clones, though not all of them. The table has 150,000 to 190,000 clones, approximately 90% seen once; the top ten hold 15%. Sequenced sample: peripheral blood. The receptor set was obtained from a middle-aged woman with acute or convalescent COVID-19.

This sequence joins TRBV30 and TRBJ2-2, with TRBD2 identical over 9 bases. The CDR3 sequence is 15 residues long. After removal of 4 bases from V and 5 bases from J, the junction contained 8 bases not matched to a gene. The germline CDR1 and CDR2 sequences are GTSNPN and SVGIG (reference sequence). In DNA, the CDR3 is TGTGCCTGGAACCCGACTAGCGGCCGAACCGGGGAGCTGTTTTTT. Encoded protein: CAWNPTSGRTGELFF.

This chain connects TRBV29-1 to TRBJ1-2; D gene uncertain. The CDR3 is 11 amino acids. Germline assignment: CDR1 SQVTM and CDR2 ANQGSEA. Trimming pared 7 bases from V and 5 bases from J, leaving 11 bases between. The CDR3 bases are TGCAGCGCCCTGACTTCTTATGGCTACACCTTC. Protein: CSALTSYGYTF.

The rearrangement joins TRBV3-1 (or the pseudogene TRBV3-2) to TRBJ2-7; D uncertain. Germline CDR1 LGHDT, CDR2 YNNKEL (reference sequence). This CDR3 has 13 residues. Trimming took 0 bases from V and 5 from J, leaving 8 bases between them. CDR3 in amino acids: CASSQDRTHEQYF. CDR3 in DNA: TGTGCCAGCAGCCAAGATCGAACTCACGAGCAGTACTTC.

The genes are TRBV12-3 or TRBV12-4 and TRBJ1-6; D is uncertain. The CDR3 is made up of 13 amino acids. Trimming took 1 base from V and 6 from J, leaving 4 bases between them. CDR3 protein: CASSLDTNSPLHF. The CDR3 region has the DNA TGTGCCAGCAGTTTAGACACTAATTCACCCCTCCACTTT.

The table lists this clone with a count of one. V gene TRBV18 combines with J gene TRBJ1-3; D is uncertain. CDR3 length equals 15 residues. V lost 6 bases and J 1 base, leaving 13 bases between the germline ends. Germline V gives CDR1 KGHSH, CDR2 LQKENI. The CDR3 loop reads CASSGSPDSGNTIYF. Written as DNA, the CDR3 is TGTGCCAGCTCGGGCAGCCCGGATTCTGGAAACACCATATATTTT.

This clone was found a few times. This sequence joins TRBV5-1 and TRBJ1-5; 8 bases are a match to TRBD1. Trimming at V came to 0 bases and at J to 6 bases, leaving 2 bases not matched to a gene. This CDR3 comprises 14 residues. CDR1 and CDR2 from the germline V gene are SGHRS and YFSETQ. CDR3 in DNA: TGCGCCAGCAGCTTGGGTGACAGGGGTCAGCCCCAGCATTTT. Its protein product is CASSLGDRGQPQHF.

The rearrangement uses TRBV6-5 and TRBJ2-1, with D perhaps TRBD2 (5 bases). From germline, CDR1 is MNHEY and CDR2 SVGAGI. The CDR3 has 15 amino acids. Trimming took 3 bases from V and 5 from J, leaving 14 bases between them. CDR3 DNA sequence: TGTGCCAGCAGTTATCTTGCCGGGAAAGACAATGAGCAGTTCTTC. It specifies CASSYLAGKDNEQFF.

The chain recombines TRBV21-1 with TRBJ1-5; the D call in the table, TRBD1, was not verified against the DNA. TRBV21-1 is annotated as a pseudogene. The CDR3 sequence is 14 residues long. The CDR3 DNA sequence: TGTGCCAGCAGCGACGGACAGGGAGCACTGCCCCAGCATTTT. Protein sequence: CASSDGQGALPQHF.

The rearrangement uses TRBV7-8 and TRBJ1-4, with D possibly matching TRBD1 (5 bases). The CDR3 loop spans 16 amino acids. Germline CDR1 is SGHVS and CDR2 is FQNEAQ. Trimming shortened V by 2 bases and J by 5 bases, and 15 bases separated the two germline ends. The CDR3 sequence: CASSLPTGPPNEKLFF. The DNA for the CDR3 is TGTGCCAGCAGCTTACCCACAGGACCGCCAAATGAAAAACTGTTTTTT.

This CDR3 is CASSQGQTLAKNIQYF. In DNA, the CDR3 is TGTGCCAGCAGCCAGGGACAAACATTAGCCAAAAACATTCAGTACTTC. The rearrangement uses TRBV28 and TRBJ2-4, with D possibly being TRBD1 (6 bases). This CDR3 has 16 residues. Germline-derived CDR1 and CDR2 are MDHEN and SYDVKM. Trimming removed 6 bases at V and 0 bases at J, with 15 bases between.

The rearrangement joins TRBV6-1 to TRBJ2-1; TRBD2 matches 10 bases. With 4 bases clipped from V and 4 bases from J, the junction kept 10 bases outside the gene matches. The CDR3 covers 17 residues. Germline CDR1 and CDR2: MNHNS and SASEGT. The CDR3 spells CASSAQTLAGPYNEQFF. The CDR3, as DNA: TGTGCCAGCAGTGCCCAAACACTAGCGGGGCCATACAATGAGCAGTTCTTC.

This clone occurred a few times. The chain recombines TRBV5-1 with TRBJ2-7, with TRBD1 identical over 7 bases. V gave up 4 bases and J gave up 12 bases; unmatched junction bases: 13. Germline V gives CDR1 SGHRS, CDR2 YFSETQ. The CDR3 is 13 residues long. The DNA for the CDR3 is TGCGCCAGCAGCCCGCAAACAGGGGATCTCCCGTACTTC. Its translation: CASSPQTGDLPYF.

The J gene is TRBJ1-2, the V gene TRBV7-9; tentative D call: TRBD1 (5 bases). Germline V lookup: CDR1 SEHNR, CDR2 FQNEAQ (reference sequence). The CDR3 length is 13 residues. Trimming took 2 bases from V and 6 from J, leaving 10 bases between them. The CDR3 coding sequence is TGTGCCAGCAGCTTACGGCAGGGTGATGGCTACACCTTC. Amino acids: CASSLRQGDGYTF.

The V call is TRBV7-2, the J call TRBJ1-6; the D gene is possibly TRBD1 (6 bases). The CDR3 runs 15 residues. Trimming left V 3 bases short and J 9 bases short, with 15 bases between. Germline V gene sequence: CDR1 SGHTA, CDR2 FQGNSA. This CDR3 is CASSLGTPKGSPLHF. Here the CDR3 DNA reads TGTGCCAGCAGCTTGGGGACACCGAAGGGTTCACCCCTCCACTTT. The full variable domain, completed using reference TRBV7-2 and TRBJ1-6, is GAGVSQSPSNKVTEKGKDVELRCDPISGHTALYWYRQSLGQGLEFLIYFQGNSAPDKSGLPSDRFSAERTGGSVSTLTIQRTQQEDSAVYLCASSLGTPKGSPLHFGNGTRLTVT.

The chain links TRBV12-3 or TRBV12-4 to TRBJ2-1; D is perhaps TRBD1 (5 bases). The CDR3 is 12 residues long. Between the trimmed V and J ends, which lost 7 bases and 3 bases, there was a span of 7 bases. CDR3 in DNA: TGTGCCAGCACAAGGGGCTACAATGAGCAGTTCTTC. This sequence encodes CASTRGYNEQFF.

The V and J genes are TRBV9 and TRBJ2-2, with D unresolved. Germline assignment: CDR1 SGDLS and CDR2 YYNGEE. Trimming stripped 3 bases from V and 6 bases from J, with 9 bases between. The CDR3 consists of 13 residues. The CDR3 reads CASSGAFSGELFF. The DNA of the CDR3 is TGTGCCAGCAGCGGCGCATTTTCCGGGGAGCTGTTTTTT.

The chain is built from TRBV14 and TRBJ1-2; D gene ambiguous. The length of the CDR3 is 12 residues. The V gene's germline CDR1 is SGHDN and CDR2 FVKESK. The germline V and J ends were trimmed by 0 bases and 10 bases, with 9 bases remaining between them. CDR3 protein: CASSQEGRYYTF. The CDR3, as DNA: TGTGCCAGCAGCCAAGAAGGGAGATACTACACCTTC.

The genes are TRBV5-1 and TRBJ2-3; perhaps TRBD1 as D (6 bases). Germline V gives CDR1 SGHRS, CDR2 YFSETQ. V was cut by 2 bases and J by 0 bases, with 13 bases left in between. The CDR3 has 16 amino acids. This CDR3 is CASSLKGQLSTDTQYF. The CDR3 nucleotides are TGCGCCAGCAGCTTAAAAGGACAGCTAAGCACAGATACGCAGTATTTT.

The V and J genes are TRBV2 and TRBJ2-2, with 8 bases fitting TRBD1. Germline CDR1 reads SNHLY; CDR2 reads FYNNEI. V shed 5 bases and J 4 bases; nucleotides not matched to a gene: 9. The CDR3 length is 16 residues. This CDR3 reads CASSRTDRAGTGELFF. The CDR3 DNA sequence: TGTGCCAGCAGTAGAACGGACAGGGCCGGCACCGGGGAGCTGTTTTTT.

The CDR3 DNA reads TGTGCCAGCAGCTCCACTAAATTACGAGATACGCAGTATTTT. Encoded protein: CASSSTKLRDTQYF. The chain links TRBV13 to TRBJ2-3; D gene uncertain. V lost 4 bases, J lost 5 bases, and 13 bases lay in between. The CDR3 sequence is 14 residues long. In germline, CDR1 is PRHDT, CDR2 FYEKMQ (reference sequence).

The CDR3 spells CADGTSPEEQYF. The CDR3 DNA sequence: TGTGCCGACGGGACTAGCCCCGAAGAGCAGTACTTC. The chain uses TRBV21-1 and TRBJ2-7; the table's D call of TRBD2 was not tested on the DNA. TRBV21-1 is a pseudogene locus. The CDR3 loop spans 12 amino acids.

The V call is TRBV13, the J call TRBJ2-5, with a weak D call TRBD2 (5 bases). CDR3 size: 14 residues. V was pared by 2 bases and J by 4 bases, with 11 bases between. CDR1 and CDR2 from the germline V gene are PRHDT and FYEKMQ (reference sequence). Here the CDR3 reads CASSLRGIRETQYF. DNA for the CDR3: TGTGCCAGCAGCTTAAGAGGGATACGAGAGACCCAGTACTTC.

Only one count was recorded for this clone. The J gene is TRBJ2-3, the V gene TRBV2; 8 bases are shared with TRBD2. The junction had 3 bases not matched to a gene; V was cut back by 7 bases and J by 3 bases. In germline, CDR1 is SNHLY, CDR2 FYNNEI. CDR3 length equals 13 residues. CDR3 in DNA: TGTGCCAGCAACGGCGGGGGGACAGATACGCAGTATTTT. This codes for CASNGGGTDTQYF.

This clone was detected a few times. V and J are TRBV19 and TRBJ2-1, with 8 nucleotides matching TRBD1. CDR1 and CDR2 (germline): LNHDA, SQIVND (reference sequence). The CDR3 covers 16 residues. Losses at the gene ends were 4 bases for V and 3 bases for J; bases not matched to a gene: 8. CDR3 sequence (DNA): TGTGCCAGTAGTAGCCCCAGGGGGCTTAACTACAATGAGCAGTTCTTC. Translation gives CASSSPRGLNYNEQFF.

The chain combines TRBV7-9 with TRBJ1-1, with D possibly matching TRBD1 (5 bases). Germline values: CDR1 SEHNR, CDR2 FQNEAQ (reference sequence). V was clipped by 1 base and J by 11 bases, with 11 bases between them. This CDR3 has 12 residues. CDR3 sequence (DNA): TGTGCCAGCAGCTTAGTTGGGGCGCTTGCTTTCTTT. Translating gives CASSLVGALAFF.

V and J are TRBV6-5 and TRBJ1-2; D is unclear. V lost 7 bases and J lost 7, with 16 bases in between. CDR3 length equals 13 residues. Per germline, CDR1 MNHEY and CDR2 SVGAGI. The CDR3 coding sequence is TGTGCCAGCATGATTCTCATGGCGGGTGGCTACACCTTC. It yields the protein CASMILMAGGYTF.

This chain connects TRBV9 to TRBJ2-3; a weak D match, TRBD1 (5 bases). The CDR3 contains 15 residues. Germline values: CDR1 SGDLS, CDR2 YYNGEE. V lost 0 bases, J lost 6 bases, and 14 bases lay in between. The CDR3 sequence: CASSVEGREWDTQYF. CDR3 sequence (DNA): TGTGCCAGCAGCGTAGAGGGCAGGGAATGGGATACGCAGTATTTT.